Given below is one TCR beta chain in context. The target antigen is unknown. The data stem from a study of T cell repertoires in cytomegalovirus infection. Overall study context: Epitope selection comprised recently identified HLA-C-restricted CMV epitopes and well-studied HLA-B-restricted CMV epitopes. A matching HLA type, together with CMV infection, was signaled by public TCR beta signatures. Study-level points and caveats: It was HLA-C-restricted CMV-specific TCR beta clonotypes that dominated the response ex vivo.

Using its own MiXCR run on the reads, TCRdb lists one record per CDR3 protein. Of some 38,000 distinct CDR3 sequences listed, over 50% are singletons. The CDR3 is 13 residues long. Germline V CDR1 and CDR2: SGHTA, FQGNSA. The germline V and J ends were trimmed by 1 base and 5 bases, with 8 bases remaining between them. The chain recombines TRBV7-2 with TRBJ1-1; no clear D. Here the sequenced sample was CD8+ T cells from cultured PBMCs, taken from culture after CMV antigen stimulation. The sequence derives from a human donor in good health (CMV status not recorded). Some clones in this sample may be carry-over from other donors' samples. The chain's CDR3 is CASSLDEVTEAFF. The CDR3 DNA reads TGTGCCAGCAGCTTAGATGAGGTTACTGAAGCTTTCTTT.